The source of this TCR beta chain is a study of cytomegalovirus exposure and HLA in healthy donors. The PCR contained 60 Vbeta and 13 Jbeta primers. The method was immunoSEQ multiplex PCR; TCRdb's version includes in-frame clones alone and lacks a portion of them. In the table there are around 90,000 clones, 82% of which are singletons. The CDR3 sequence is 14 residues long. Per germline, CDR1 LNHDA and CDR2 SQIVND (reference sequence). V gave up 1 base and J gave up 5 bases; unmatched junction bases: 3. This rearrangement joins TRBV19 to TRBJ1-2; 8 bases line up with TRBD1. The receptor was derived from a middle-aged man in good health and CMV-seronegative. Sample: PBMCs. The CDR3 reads CASSIGTGGYGYTF. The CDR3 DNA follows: TGTGCCAGTAGTATAGGTACAGGGGGGTATGGCTACACCTTC.